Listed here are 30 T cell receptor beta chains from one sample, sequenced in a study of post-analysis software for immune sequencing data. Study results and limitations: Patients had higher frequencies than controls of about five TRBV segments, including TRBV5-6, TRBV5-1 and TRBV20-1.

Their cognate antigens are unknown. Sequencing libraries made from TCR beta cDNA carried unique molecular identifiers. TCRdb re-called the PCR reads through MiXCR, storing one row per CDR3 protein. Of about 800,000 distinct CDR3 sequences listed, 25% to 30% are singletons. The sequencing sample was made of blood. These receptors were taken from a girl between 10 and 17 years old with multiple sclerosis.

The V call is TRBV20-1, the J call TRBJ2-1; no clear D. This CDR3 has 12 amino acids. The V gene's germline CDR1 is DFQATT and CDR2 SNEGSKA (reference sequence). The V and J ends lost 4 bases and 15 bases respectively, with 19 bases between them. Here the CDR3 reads CSAKAMVNSVFF. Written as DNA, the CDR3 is TGCAGTGCTAAGGCTATGGTAAATTCTGTGTTCTTC.

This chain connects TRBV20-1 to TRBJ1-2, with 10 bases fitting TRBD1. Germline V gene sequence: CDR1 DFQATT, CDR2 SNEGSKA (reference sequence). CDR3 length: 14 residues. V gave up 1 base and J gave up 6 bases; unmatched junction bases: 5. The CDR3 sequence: CSARGWGQGHGYTF. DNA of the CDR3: TGCAGTGCTAGAGGGTGGGGACAGGGGCATGGCTACACCTTC.

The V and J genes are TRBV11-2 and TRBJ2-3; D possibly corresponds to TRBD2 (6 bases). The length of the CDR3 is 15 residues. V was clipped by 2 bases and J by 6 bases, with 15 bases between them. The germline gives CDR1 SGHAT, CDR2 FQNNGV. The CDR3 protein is CASSLSQRSGDTQYF. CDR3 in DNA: TGTGCCAGCAGCTTAAGCCAACGCAGCGGGGATACGCAGTATTTT. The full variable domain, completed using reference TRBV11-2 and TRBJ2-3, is EAGVAQSPRYKIIEKRQSVAFWCNPISGHATLYWYQQILGQGPKLLIQFQNNGVVDDSQLPKDRFSAERLKGVDSTLKIQPAKLEDSAVYLCASSLSQRSGDTQYFGPGTRLTVL.

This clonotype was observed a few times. CDR3 amino acids: CASSVASGLTYEQYF. DNA of the CDR3: TGTGCCAGCAGCGTAGCCAGCGGACTAACGTACGAGCAGTACTTC. V is TRBV9 and J is TRBJ2-7; D might be TRBD2 (6 bases). This CDR3 comprises 15 residues. Between the trimmed V and J ends, which lost 0 bases and 4 bases, there was a span of 14 bases. CDR1 is SGDLS, CDR2 YYNGEE, per germline.

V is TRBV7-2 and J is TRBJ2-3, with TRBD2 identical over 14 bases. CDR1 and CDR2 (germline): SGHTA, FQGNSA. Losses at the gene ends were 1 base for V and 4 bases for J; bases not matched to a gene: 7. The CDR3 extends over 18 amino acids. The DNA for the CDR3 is TGTGCCAGCAGCTTAGTAGGGACTAGCGGGAGTAGATCAGATACGCAGTATTTT. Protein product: CASSLVGTSGSRSDTQYF.

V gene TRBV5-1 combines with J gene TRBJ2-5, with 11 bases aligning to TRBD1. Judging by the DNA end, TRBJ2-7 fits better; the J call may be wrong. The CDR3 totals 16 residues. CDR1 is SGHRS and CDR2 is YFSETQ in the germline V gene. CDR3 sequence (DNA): TGCGCCAGCAGCCCTGGGACAGGGGGACCCACCTACGAGCAGTACTTC. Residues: CASSPGTGGPTYEQYF.

CDR3 loop: CASITGGTEAFF. Here the CDR3 DNA reads TGTGCCAGCATAACAGGGGGCACTGAAGCTTTCTTT. This chain uses TRBV6-5 with TRBJ1-1; 8 positions agree with TRBD1. Germline V gives CDR1 MNHEY, CDR2 SVGAGI. V dropped 7 bases and J dropped 4; count of bases not matched to a gene: 2. The CDR3 has 12 residues.

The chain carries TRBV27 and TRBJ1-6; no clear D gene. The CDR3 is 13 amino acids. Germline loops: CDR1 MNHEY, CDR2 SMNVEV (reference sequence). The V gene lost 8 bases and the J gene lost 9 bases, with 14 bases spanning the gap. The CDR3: CASCRASGSPLHF. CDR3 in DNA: TGTGCCAGCTGCCGCGCCTCGGGTTCACCCCTCCACTTT.

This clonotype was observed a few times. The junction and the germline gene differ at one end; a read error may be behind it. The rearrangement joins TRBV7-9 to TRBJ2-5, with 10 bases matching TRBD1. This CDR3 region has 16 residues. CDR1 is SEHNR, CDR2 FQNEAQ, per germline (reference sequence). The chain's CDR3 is CASSFSRDRGKEAQYF. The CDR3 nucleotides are TGTGCCAGCAGCTTCAGTAGGGACAGGGGCAAAGAGGCCCAGTACTTC. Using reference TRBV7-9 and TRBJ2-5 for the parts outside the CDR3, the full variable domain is DTGVSQNPRHKITKRGQNVTFRCDPISEHNRLYWYRQTLGQGPEFLTYFQNEAQLEKSRLLSDRFSAERPKGSFSTLEIQRTEQGDSAMYLCASSFSRDRGKEAQYFGPGTRLLVL.

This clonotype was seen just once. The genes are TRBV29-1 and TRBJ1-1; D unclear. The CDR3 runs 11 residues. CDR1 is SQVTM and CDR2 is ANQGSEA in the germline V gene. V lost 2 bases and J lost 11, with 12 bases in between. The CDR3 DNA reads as TGCAGCGTTGAACGGGGATTGAAGGCTTTCTTT. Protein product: CSVERGLKAFF.

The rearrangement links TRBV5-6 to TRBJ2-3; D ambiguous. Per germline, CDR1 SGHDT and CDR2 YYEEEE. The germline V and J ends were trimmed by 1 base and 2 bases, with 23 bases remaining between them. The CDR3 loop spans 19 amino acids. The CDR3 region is CASSLLVPSAVGYTDTQYF. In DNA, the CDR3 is TGTGCCAGCAGCTTGTTGGTGCCGTCGGCCGTCGGATACACAGATACGCAGTATTTT.

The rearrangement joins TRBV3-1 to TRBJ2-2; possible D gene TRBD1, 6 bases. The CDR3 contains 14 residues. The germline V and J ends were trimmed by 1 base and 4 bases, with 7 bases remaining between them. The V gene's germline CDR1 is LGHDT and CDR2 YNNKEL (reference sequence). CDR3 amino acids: CASSQGQVTGELFF. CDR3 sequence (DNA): TGTGCCAGCAGCCAAGGACAGGTCACCGGGGAGCTGTTTTTT.

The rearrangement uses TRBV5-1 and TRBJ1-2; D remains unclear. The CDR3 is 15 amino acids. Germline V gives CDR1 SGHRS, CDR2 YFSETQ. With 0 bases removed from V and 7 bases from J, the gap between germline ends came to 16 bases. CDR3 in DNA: TGCGCCAGCAGCTTGGGATTCGGTCCCCTCGGTGGCTACACCTTC. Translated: CASSLGFGPLGGYTF.

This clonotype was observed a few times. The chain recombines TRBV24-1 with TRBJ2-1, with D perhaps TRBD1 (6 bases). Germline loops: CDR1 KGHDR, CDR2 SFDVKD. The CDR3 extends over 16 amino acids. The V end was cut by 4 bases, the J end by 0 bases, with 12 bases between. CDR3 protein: CATSDLDSSSYNEQFF. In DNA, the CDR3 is TGTGCCACCAGTGACTTGGACAGTAGCTCCTACAATGAGCAGTTCTTC.

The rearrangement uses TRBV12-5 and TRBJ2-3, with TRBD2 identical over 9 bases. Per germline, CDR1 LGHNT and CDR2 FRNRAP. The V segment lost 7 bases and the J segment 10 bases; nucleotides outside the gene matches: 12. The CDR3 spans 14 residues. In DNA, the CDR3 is TGTGCTAGTGCTAAAGAGGGGCGGGGGGGCTCGCAGTATTTT. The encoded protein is CASAKEGRGGSQYF.

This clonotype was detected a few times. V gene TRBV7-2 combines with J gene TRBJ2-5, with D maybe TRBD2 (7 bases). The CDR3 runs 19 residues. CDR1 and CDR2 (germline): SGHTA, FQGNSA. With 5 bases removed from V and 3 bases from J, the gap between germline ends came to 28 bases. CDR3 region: CASSPGGRIGGSVEETQYF. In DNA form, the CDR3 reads TGTGCCAGCAGCCCCGGGGGCCGAATTGGCGGGAGTGTGGAAGAGACCCAGTACTTC.

CDR3 coding DNA: TGCAGTGCACCCAAGGCGGGAGGGCTCTACGAGCAGTACTTC. Translation: CSAPKAGGLYEQYF. V usage is TRBV20-1 and J usage is TRBJ2-7, with 9 bases aligning to TRBD2. CDR1 and CDR2 (germline): DFQATT, SNEGSKA (reference sequence). The CDR3 spans 14 residues. Unmatched junction bases numbered 9, after V lost 6 bases and J lost 3 bases.

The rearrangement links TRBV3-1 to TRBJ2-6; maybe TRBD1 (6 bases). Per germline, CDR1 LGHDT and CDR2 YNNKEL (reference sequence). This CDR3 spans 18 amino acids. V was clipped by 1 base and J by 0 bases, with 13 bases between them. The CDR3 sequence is CASSQGYRASSGANVLTF. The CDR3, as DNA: TGTGCCAGCAGCCAAGGTTACAGGGCATCCTCTGGGGCCAACGTCCTGACTTTC.

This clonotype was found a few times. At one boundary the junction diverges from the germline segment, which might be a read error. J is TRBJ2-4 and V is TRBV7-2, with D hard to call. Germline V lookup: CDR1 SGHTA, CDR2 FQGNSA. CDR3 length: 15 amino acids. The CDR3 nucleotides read TGTGCCTGCAGCTTAGAAGTTGGGGCCAAAAACATTCAGTACTTC. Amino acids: CACSLEVGAKNIQYF.

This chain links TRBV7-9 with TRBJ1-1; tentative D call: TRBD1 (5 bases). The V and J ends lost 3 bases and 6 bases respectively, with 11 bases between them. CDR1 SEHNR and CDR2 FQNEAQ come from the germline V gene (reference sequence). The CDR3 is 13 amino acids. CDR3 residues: CASSFGGGPEAFF. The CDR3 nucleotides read TGTGCCAGCAGCTTCGGGGGGGGTCCTGAAGCTTTCTTT.

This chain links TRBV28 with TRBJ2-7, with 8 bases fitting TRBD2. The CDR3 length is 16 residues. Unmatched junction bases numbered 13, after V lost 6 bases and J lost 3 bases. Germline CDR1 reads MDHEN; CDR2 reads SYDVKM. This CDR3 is CASSPTSGGPHYEQYF. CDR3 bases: TGTGCCAGCAGCCCTACTAGCGGTGGACCCCACTACGAGCAGTACTTC.

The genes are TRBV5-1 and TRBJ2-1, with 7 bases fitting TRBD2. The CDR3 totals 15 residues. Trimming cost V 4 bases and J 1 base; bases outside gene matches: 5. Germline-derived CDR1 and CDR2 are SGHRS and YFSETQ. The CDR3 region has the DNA TGCGCCAGCAGCATTAGCGGGCAATCCTACAATGAGCAGTTCTTC. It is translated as CASSISGQSYNEQFF.

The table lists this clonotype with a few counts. CDR3 sequence (DNA): TGCGCCAGCAGCCGACTAGACAGGCTAGGACAAGAGACCCAGTACTTC. Amino acid sequence: CASSRLDRLGQETQYF. The chain carries TRBV4-1 and TRBJ2-5; D might be TRBD1 or TRBD2, each matching 6 bases. Between the trimmed V and J ends, which lost 4 bases and 2 bases, there was a span of 17 bases. The germline V gene encodes CDR1 MGHRA and CDR2 YSYEKL. This CDR3 spans 16 amino acids.

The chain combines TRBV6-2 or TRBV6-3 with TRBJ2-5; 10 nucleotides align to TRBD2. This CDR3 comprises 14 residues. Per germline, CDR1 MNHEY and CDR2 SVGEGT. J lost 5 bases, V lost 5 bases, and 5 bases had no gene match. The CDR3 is CASSGTSEVETQYF. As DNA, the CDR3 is TGTGCCAGCAGTGGGACTAGCGAGGTCGAGACCCAGTACTTC.

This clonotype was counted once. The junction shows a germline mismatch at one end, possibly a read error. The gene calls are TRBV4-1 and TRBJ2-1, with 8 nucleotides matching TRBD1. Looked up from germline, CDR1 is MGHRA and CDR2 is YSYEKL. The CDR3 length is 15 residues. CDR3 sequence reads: CASSHRDRSRDEQVF. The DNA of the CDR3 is TGCGCCAGCAGTCACCGGGACAGGAGTCGGGATGAGCAGGTCTTC.

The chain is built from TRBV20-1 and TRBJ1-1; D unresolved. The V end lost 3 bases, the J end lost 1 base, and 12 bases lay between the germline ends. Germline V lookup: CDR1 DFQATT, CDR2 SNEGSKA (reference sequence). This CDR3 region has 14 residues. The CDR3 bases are TGCAGTGCTAGTGAGATCGGTACGAACACTGAAGCTTTCTTT. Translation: CSASEIGTNTEAFF.

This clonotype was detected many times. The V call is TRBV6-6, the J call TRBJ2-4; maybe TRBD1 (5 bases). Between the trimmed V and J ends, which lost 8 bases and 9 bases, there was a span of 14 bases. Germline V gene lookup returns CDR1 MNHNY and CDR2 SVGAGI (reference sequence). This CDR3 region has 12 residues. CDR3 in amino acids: CASGRVFGIQYF. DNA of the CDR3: TGTGCCAGCGGCAGGGTGTTCGGCATTCAGTACTTC.

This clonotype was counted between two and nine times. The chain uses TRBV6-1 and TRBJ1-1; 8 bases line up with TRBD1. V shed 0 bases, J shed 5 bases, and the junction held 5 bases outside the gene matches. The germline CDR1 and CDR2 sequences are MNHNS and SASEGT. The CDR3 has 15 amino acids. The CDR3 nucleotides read TGTGCCAGCAGTGAAGCTAGGACAGGGAGTACTGAAGCTTTCTTT. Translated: CASSEARTGSTEAFF.

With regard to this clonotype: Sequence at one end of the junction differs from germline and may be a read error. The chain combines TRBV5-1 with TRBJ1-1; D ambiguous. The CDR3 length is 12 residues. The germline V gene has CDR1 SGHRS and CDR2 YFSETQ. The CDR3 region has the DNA TGTGCCAGCAGTTGGGGAGACACTGAAGCTTTCTTT. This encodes CASSWGDTEAFF.

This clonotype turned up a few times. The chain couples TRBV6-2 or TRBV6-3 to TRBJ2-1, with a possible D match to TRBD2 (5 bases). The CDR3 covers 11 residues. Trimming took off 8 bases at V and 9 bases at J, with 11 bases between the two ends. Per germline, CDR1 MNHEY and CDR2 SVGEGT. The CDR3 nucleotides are TGTGCCAGCGGGAGATGGGGTGAGCAGTTCTTC. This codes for CASGRWGEQFF.